Following are 27 T cell receptor beta chains from one sample sequenced in a study of Graves' ophthalmopathy and Graves' hyperthyroidism. The sequenced template was RNA, covering the TCR beta CDR3 region. After a first-round RT-PCR with HTBI primers, a second-round multiplex PCR was run. TCRdb re-derived calls from the multiplex PCR reads in MiXCR, one entry per CDR3 protein. The sample yields 500,000 to 700,000 distinct CDR3 sequences, over 20% seen once. Source material: peripheral blood. The source is a woman aged 18-29 years with stable Graves' hyperthyroidism. Some clones in this sample may be carry-over from other donors' samples.

The chain combines TRBV18 with TRBJ2-4; TRBD1 matches 10 bases. The ends lost 3 bases at V and 2 bases at J; junction bases unmatched: 7. CDR3 length: 17 residues. Germline values: CDR1 KGHSH, CDR2 LQKENI. CDR3 region: CASSPAMTGGPKNIQYF. CDR3 nucleotide sequence: TGTGCCAGCTCACCGGCTATGACAGGGGGCCCCAAAAACATTCAGTACTTC.

This clonotype came up a few times. A much larger clone sits a single nucleotide away, making a read error possible. The rearrangement links TRBV4-1 to TRBJ1-2; D is unresolved. This CDR3 region has 13 residues. Looked up from germline, CDR1 is MGHRA and CDR2 is YSYEKL. The DNA for the CDR3 is TGCGCCTGCAGCCCGGACGGAACCTATGGCTACACCTTC. It specifies CACSPDGTYGYTF.

This clonotype appeared many times. This chain joins TRBV28 and TRBJ2-7; 12 bases match TRBD1. Losses at the gene ends were 5 bases for V and 3 bases for J; bases not matched to a gene: 5. CDR1 MDHEN and CDR2 SYDVKM come from the germline V gene. The CDR3 spans 15 residues. The DNA of the CDR3 is TGTGCCAGCAGTGGGACAGGGGGCGTCGGCTACGAGCAGTACTTC. Its translation: CASSGTGGVGYEQYF.

J is TRBJ2-2 and V is TRBV20-1, with 9 bases that match TRBD2. Trimming at V came to 4 bases and at J to 7 bases, leaving 7 bases not matched to a gene. The CDR3 consists of 14 residues. Per the germline V gene, CDR1 is DFQATT and CDR2 is SNEGSKA (reference sequence). The CDR3 sequence is CSATSGRTGGELFF. The CDR3 nucleotides are TGCAGTGCTACCAGCGGGAGGACGGGCGGGGAGCTGTTTTTT.

This clonotype was seen many times. A read error may produce the germline difference seen at one junction end. This sequence joins TRBV12-3 or TRBV12-4 and TRBJ1-5; no firm D call. This CDR3 has 13 amino acids. As DNA, the CDR3 is TGTGCCAGCAGTTTCGGGGATAATCAGCCCCGGCATTTT. This translates into CASSFGDNQPRHF.

This clonotype was detected many times. The V call is TRBV2, the J call TRBJ2-7; TRBD1 aligns across 8 bases. The CDR3 extends over 15 amino acids. Per germline, CDR1 SNHLY and CDR2 FYNNEI. The V and J ends lost 6 bases and 1 base, in that order; junction bases with no gene match: 8. The DNA for the CDR3 is TGTGCCAGCAGCCCCGGACAGGGCCAATCCTACGAGCAGTACTTC. This translates into CASSPGQGQSYEQYF.

V usage is TRBV6-1 and J usage is TRBJ1-5; D is uncertain. V was pared by 6 bases and J by 2 bases, with 11 bases between. The CDR3 has 14 residues. Germline V gene sequence: CDR1 MNHNS, CDR2 SASEGT. CDR3 in amino acids: CASRPRDGNQPQHF. In nucleotides, the CDR3 is TGTGCCAGCAGACCCCGTGATGGCAATCAGCCCCAGCATTTT.

This clonotype was detected ten times or more. The V call is TRBV6-1, the J call TRBJ2-7; D is uncertain. There are 15 residues in the CDR3. Per the germline V gene, CDR1 is MNHNS and CDR2 is SASEGT. The V gene lost 3 bases and the J gene lost 7 bases, with 19 bases spanning the gap. The CDR3 nucleotides read TGTGCCAGCAGTGAGGCGAAGGAAGGGTTGAGAGAGCAGTACTTC. Its translation is CASSEAKEGLREQYF.

The rearrangement uses TRBV5-5 and TRBJ2-2, with TRBD2 identical over 9 bases. Per the germline V gene, CDR1 is SGHKS and CDR2 is YYEKEE (reference sequence). Trimming cost V 6 bases and J 7 bases; bases outside gene matches: 4. CDR3 size: 13 residues. The CDR3 spells CASTSGVGGELFF. Here the CDR3 DNA reads TGTGCCAGCACTAGCGGGGTTGGCGGGGAGCTGTTTTTT.

The sample holds many counts of this clonotype. The V call is TRBV2, the J call TRBJ2-7; 8 positions agree with TRBD1. This CDR3 has 20 residues. Trimming removed 4 bases from V and 2 bases from J; junction bases left unmatched: 22. The germline CDR1 and CDR2 sequences are SNHLY and FYNNEI. Here the CDR3 reads CASSGQFWIGQGSPTYEQYF. The CDR3, as DNA: TGTGCCAGCAGTGGGCAATTTTGGATTGGACAGGGTAGCCCTACCTACGAGCAGTACTTC.

This clonotype showed up many times. The chain employs TRBV6-1 and TRBJ2-7; D remains ambiguous. The CDR3 consists of 14 residues. The V end lost 8 bases, the J end lost 2 bases, and 16 bases lay between the germline ends. Germline-derived CDR1 and CDR2 are MNHNS and SASEGT. The CDR3 is CASASASKPYEQYF. CDR3 nucleotide sequence: TGTGCCAGCGCGTCGGCGAGTAAACCCTACGAGCAGTACTTC.

This clonotype has a count of ten or more. This chain's CDR3 is CASSPGGYTIYF. As DNA, the CDR3 is TGTGCCAGCAGTCCCGGAGGGTACACCATATATTTT. This chain connects TRBV6-1 to TRBJ1-3; D uncertain. CDR1 MNHNS and CDR2 SASEGT come from the germline V gene. The CDR3 has 12 residues. The germline V and J ends were trimmed by 5 bases and 8 bases, with 10 bases remaining between them.

As regards this clonotype: A read error may produce the germline difference seen at one junction end. The chain is built from TRBV4-1 and TRBJ1-2, with D unresolved. CDR1 and CDR2 (germline): MGHRA, YSYEKL. This CDR3 region has 15 residues. CDR3: CASSHPAIGNYGYTF. CDR3 DNA: TGCGCCAGCAGCCACCCCGCGATAGGAAACTATGGTTACACCTTC.

There are many counts of this clonotype. The chain employs TRBV5-1 and TRBJ1-1; a possible D gene is TRBD1 (6 bases). The CDR3 is 14 residues long. Trimming took 3 bases from V and 5 from J, leaving 14 bases between them. Germline V gene data show CDR1 as SGHRS and CDR2 as YFSETQ. In DNA, the CDR3 is TGCGCCAGCAGCTATCGACAGGAAGGGACTGAAGCTTTCTTT. This gives the protein CASSYRQEGTEAFF.

This clonotype was seen ten or more times. The chain carries TRBV7-2 and TRBJ1-6; D is unresolved. The V gene's germline CDR1 is SGHTA and CDR2 FQGNSA. V was trimmed by 3 bases and J by 9 bases, leaving 15 bases between them. The CDR3 has 15 amino acids. The CDR3 DNA reads TGTGCCAGCAGCTTCTCTGTTGGGTTCACTTCACCCCTCCACTTT. This sequence encodes CASSFSVGFTSPLHF.

This clonotype has only a few counts. V and J are TRBV5-1 and TRBJ2-7; possibly TRBD1 for D (5 bases). The germline V and J ends were trimmed by 1 base and 2 bases, with 10 bases remaining between them. Germline V gene sequence: CDR1 SGHRS, CDR2 YFSETQ. There are 14 residues in the CDR3. The CDR3 spells CASSLQGGTYEQYF. The CDR3 DNA follows: TGCGCCAGCAGCTTGCAGGGTGGAACCTACGAGCAGTACTTC.

In its sample, this clonotype was seen many times. This chain connects TRBV12-3 or TRBV12-4 to TRBJ2-7; D unresolved. With 0 bases removed from V and 6 bases from J, the gap between germline ends came to 21 bases. This CDR3 has 17 amino acids. CDR3 amino acids: CASSLASLGPPHLEQYF. The CDR3 region has the DNA TGTGCCAGCAGTTTAGCGTCCCTGGGCCCGCCCCATCTCGAGCAGTACTTC.

The sample holds a few counts of this clonotype. The chain carries TRBV18 and TRBJ1-1; possible D gene TRBD1, 5 bases. Germline values: CDR1 KGHSH, CDR2 LQKENI. The V gene lost 3 bases and the J gene lost 6 bases, with 17 bases spanning the gap. The CDR3 consists of 15 residues. The CDR3 nucleotides read TGTGCCAGCTCACCCCGCCGGGAGGGGCGGGCTGAAGCTTTCTTT. Residues: CASSPRREGRAEAFF.

The V call is TRBV27, the J call TRBJ1-2; possibly TRBD1 for D (5 bases). The CDR3 totals 13 residues. CDR1 and CDR2 (germline): MNHEY, SMNVEV (reference sequence). Trimming shortened V by 5 bases and J by 1 base, and 8 bases separated the two germline ends. CDR3 sequence reads: CASSRQNNYGYTF. In DNA form, the CDR3 reads TGTGCCAGCAGTCGACAGAATAACTATGGCTACACCTTC.

This clonotype was observed many times. The rearrangement links TRBV28 to TRBJ1-1; D is possibly TRBD1 (6 bases). Germline values: CDR1 MDHEN, CDR2 SYDVKM. V gave up 4 bases and J gave up 6 bases, with 15 bases separating them. This CDR3 is built from 14 residues. The DNA for the CDR3 is TGTGCCAGCAGTTCTTACGCTGGGACATCTGAAGCTTTCTTT. Translation: CASSSYAGTSEAFF.

DNA of the CDR3: TGTGCCACCAGGAAGACAGGGAACGGCTATGGCTACACCTTC. This encodes CATRKTGNGYGYTF. The rearrangement joins TRBV24-1 to TRBJ1-2; TRBD1 matches at 7 bases. The CDR3 spans 14 residues. The germline V gene encodes CDR1 KGHDR and CDR2 SFDVKD. Trimming at V came to 7 bases and at J to 4 bases, leaving 8 bases not matched to a gene.

This clonotype was recorded many times. The rearrangement joins TRBV2 to TRBJ2-2, with D tentatively TRBD2 (6 bases). This CDR3 has 13 amino acids. CDR1 and CDR2 from the germline V gene are SNHLY and FYNNEI. Between the trimmed V and J ends, which lost 6 bases and 4 bases, there was a span of 9 bases. CDR3 nucleotides: TGTGCCAGCAGCGGGAGTGGCACCGGGGAGCTGTTTTTT. It encodes CASSGSGTGELFF.

Many counts were recorded for this clonotype. The chain carries TRBV12-3 or TRBV12-4 and TRBJ2-7; the D is unclear. Trimming left V 6 bases short and J 3 bases short, with 12 bases between. This CDR3 spans 13 amino acids. For the CDR3, the DNA is TGTGCCAGCAGCCCTACAACAGTCTACGAGCAGTACTTC. Its protein is CASSPTTVYEQYF.

The chain has TRBV11-1 and TRBJ1-2; the D gene is possibly TRBD1 (6 bases). This CDR3 is 17 amino acids long. Trimming pared 0 bases from V and 7 bases from J, leaving 21 bases between. Germline V CDR1 and CDR2: SGHAT, FQDESV (reference sequence). CDR3 nucleotides: TGTGCCAGCAGCTTAGCGAGCGTGGTGTCAGGGGCGCGTGGCTACACCTTC. Its protein is CASSLASVVSGARGYTF.

This clonotype was seen repeatedly, ten times or more. V is TRBV27 and J is TRBJ1-6; D might be TRBD1 (6 bases). V was trimmed by 5 bases and J by 9 bases, leaving 20 bases between them. This CDR3 is built from 16 residues. CDR1 is MNHEY, CDR2 SMNVEV, per germline (reference sequence). The CDR3 coding sequence is TGTGCCAGCAGTGGCGATGACAAGGGGGTTGGTTCACCCCTCCACTTT. Its protein product is CASSGDDKGVGSPLHF.

The chain links TRBV3-1 to TRBJ2-2; D is possibly TRBD1 or TRBD2 (5 bases each). Germline CDR1 reads LGHDT; CDR2 reads YNNKEL (reference sequence). Trimming took off 3 bases at V and 6 bases at J, with 11 bases between the two ends. The CDR3 consists of 14 residues. CDR3 sequence: CASSQRDVAGELFF. The CDR3 bases are TGTGCCAGCAGCCAGAGGGACGTGGCCGGGGAGCTGTTTTTT.

This clonotype was picked up many times. The chain employs TRBV7-9 and TRBJ2-7; 9 bases are a match to TRBD1. The CDR3 has 15 amino acids. V shed 8 bases and J 0 bases; nucleotides not matched to a gene: 8. The germline V gene has CDR1 SEHNR and CDR2 FQNEAQ (reference sequence). In DNA, the CDR3 is TGTGCCAGCGGATTACTGACAGGGGGCTCCTACGAGCAGTACTTC. Amino acid sequence: CASGLLTGGSYEQYF.